Listed here are 10 T cell receptor beta chains from one sample, sequenced in a study of blood T cell repertoires in COVID-19. TCRdb's table, derived via immunoSEQ multiplex PCR, lists solely in-frame clones and lacks some. The data show around 97,000 clones, about 80% seen once. Sequencing input: peripheral blood. The source is a man in his 70s with acute or convalescent COVID-19.

The V call is TRBV6-2 or TRBV6-3, the J call TRBJ2-3; 10 bases map to TRBD1. The V and J ends lost 2 bases and 0 bases, in that order; junction bases with no gene match: 11. The CDR3 is 19 amino acids. Germline V lookup: CDR1 MNHEY, CDR2 SVGEGT. As DNA, the CDR3 is TGTGCCAGCAGTTACGACAGGGGGCAATCAAGTACTAGCACAGATACGCAGTATTTT. Protein: CASSYDRGQSSTSTDTQYF.

This chain joins TRBV19 and TRBJ1-6; 10 bases agree with TRBD1. The CDR3 is made up of 17 amino acids. V lost 6 bases to trimming and J lost 3 bases; unmatched junction nucleotides: 8. CDR1 and CDR2 (germline): LNHDA, SQIVND (reference sequence). The DNA of the CDR3 is TGTGCCAGTAGGACCGGGACAGGGGTCTACTATAATTCACCCCTCCACTTT. Residues: CASRTGTGVYYNSPLHF. The entire variable domain, with the rest obtained from reference TRBV19 and TRBJ1-6, is as follows: DGGITQSPKYLFRKEGQNVTLSCEQNLNHDAMYWYRQDPGQGLRLIYYSQIVNDFQKGDIAEGYSVSREKKESFPLTVTSAQKNPTAFYLCASRTGTGVYYNSPLHFGNGTRLTVT.

The J gene is TRBJ1-2, the V gene TRBV5-5; D not resolved. V gave up 4 bases and J gave up 0 bases, with 7 bases separating them. The CDR3 totals 13 residues. Germline-derived CDR1 and CDR2 are SGHKS and YYEKEE (reference sequence). In DNA form, the CDR3 reads TGTGCCAGCAGCCTCGGGACTAACTATGGCTACACCTTC. This gives the protein CASSLGTNYGYTF.

As DNA, the CDR3 is TGTGCCAGCAGCCCTCGGGACAGGGTTCCCTATGGCTACACCTTC. This encodes CASSPRDRVPYGYTF. The rearrangement uses TRBV9 and TRBJ1-2; 9 nucleotides match TRBD1. Germline values: CDR1 SGDLS, CDR2 YYNGEE. This CDR3 spans 15 amino acids. The V gene end was trimmed by 4 bases and the J gene end by 4 bases; junction bases not matched to a gene: 8.

This chain links TRBV20-1 with TRBJ1-5; TRBD1 is a possible D gene (5 bases). The CDR3 is made up of 13 amino acids. Germline CDR1 DFQATT, CDR2 SNEGSKA (reference sequence). The V end was cut by 3 bases, the J end by 3 bases, with 9 bases between. In DNA form, the CDR3 reads TGCAGTGCTAGTAGGGGTATCAATCAGCCCCAGCATTTT. It specifies CSASRGINQPQHF.

V gene TRBV5-1 combines with J gene TRBJ1-6, with D possibly being TRBD1 (6 bases). V was shortened by 0 bases and J by 1 base, with 11 bases between the two germline ends. Germline CDR1 reads SGHRS; CDR2 reads YFSETQ. CDR3 size: 17 residues. This CDR3 reads CASSLVGGFSYNSPLHF. In DNA, the CDR3 is TGCGCCAGCAGCTTGGTAGGGGGTTTTTCCTATAATTCACCCCTCCACTTT.

This rearrangement joins TRBV5-5 to TRBJ1-5; the match to TRBD1 covers 7 bases. Looked up from germline, CDR1 is SGHKS and CDR2 is YYEKEE (reference sequence). The CDR3 runs to 15 residues. V shed 4 bases and J 2 bases; nucleotides not matched to a gene: 6. CDR3 amino acids: CASSPTGMRNQPQHF. The CDR3 region has the DNA TGTGCCAGCAGCCCGACAGGGATGCGCAATCAGCCCCAGCATTTT.

The chain recombines TRBV10-3 with TRBJ1-1; D possibly corresponds to TRBD1 (5 bases). From germline, CDR1 is ENHRY and CDR2 SYGVKD. V lost 10 bases and J lost 3, with 9 bases in between. This CDR3 is built from 11 residues. The CDR3 reads CARRGDTEAFF. CDR3 DNA: TGTGCCAGGAGGGGAGACACTGAAGCTTTCTTT.

This clone was detected a few times. The rearrangement joins TRBV18 to TRBJ1-6, with 10 bases matching TRBD1. The CDR3 contains 16 residues. The trim removed 4 bases at V and 5 bases at J, leaving 5 bases unmatched. CDR1 is KGHSH and CDR2 is LQKENI in the germline V gene. The CDR3 region has the DNA TGTGCCAGCTCACTCCCCGGGACAGGGGATAATTCACCCCTCCACTTT. Protein product: CASSLPGTGDNSPLHF. The complete variable domain, with remaining parts taken from reference TRBV18 and TRBJ1-6, reads NAGVMQNPRHLVRRRGQEARLRCSPMKGHSHVYWYRQLPEEGLKFMVYLQKENIIDESGMPKERFSAEFPKEGPSILRIQQVVRGDSAAYFCASSLPGTGDNSPLHFGNGTRLTVT.

A few counts support this clone. For the CDR3, the DNA is TGTGCCACCAGCAGAGCGGCTATACAGGGATCAGCGGGGGAGCTGTTTTTT. It specifies CATSRAAIQGSAGELFF. This rearrangement joins TRBV15 to TRBJ2-2, with D possibly TRBD1 on 6 matching bases. Trimming removed 1 base from V and 8 bases from J, with 20 bases in between. Germline V gene lookup returns CDR1 LNHNV and CDR2 YYDKDF (reference sequence). The CDR3 is 17 residues long.